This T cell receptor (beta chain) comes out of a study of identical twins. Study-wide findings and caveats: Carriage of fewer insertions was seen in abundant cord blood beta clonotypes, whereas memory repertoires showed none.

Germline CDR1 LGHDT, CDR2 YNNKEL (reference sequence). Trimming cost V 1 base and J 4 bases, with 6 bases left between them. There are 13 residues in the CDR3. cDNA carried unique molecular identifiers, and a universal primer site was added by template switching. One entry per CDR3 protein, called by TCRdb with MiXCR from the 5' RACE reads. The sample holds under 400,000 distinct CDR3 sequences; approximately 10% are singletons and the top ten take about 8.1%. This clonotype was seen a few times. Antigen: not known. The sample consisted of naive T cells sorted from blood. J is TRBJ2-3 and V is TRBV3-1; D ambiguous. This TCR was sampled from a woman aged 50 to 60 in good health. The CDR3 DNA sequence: TGTGCCAGCAGCCAAGGGATCCCAGATACGCAGTATTTT. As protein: CASSQGIPDTQYF.